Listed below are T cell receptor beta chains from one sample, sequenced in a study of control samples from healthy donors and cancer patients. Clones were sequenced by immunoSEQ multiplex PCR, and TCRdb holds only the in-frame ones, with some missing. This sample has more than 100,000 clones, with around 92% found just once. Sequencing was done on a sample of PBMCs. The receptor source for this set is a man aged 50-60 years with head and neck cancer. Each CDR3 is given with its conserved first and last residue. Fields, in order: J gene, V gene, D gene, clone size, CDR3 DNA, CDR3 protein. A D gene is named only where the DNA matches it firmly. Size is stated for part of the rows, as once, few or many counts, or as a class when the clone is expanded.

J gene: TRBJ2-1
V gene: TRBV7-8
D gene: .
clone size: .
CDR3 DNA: TGTGCCAGCAGCTTCGGGGGACACATCAATGAGCAGTTCTTC
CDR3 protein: CASSFGGHINEQFF

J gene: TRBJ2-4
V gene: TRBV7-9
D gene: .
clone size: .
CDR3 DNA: TGTGCCAGCAGCAGAGACAGGGGAGGGAGTCAGTACTTC
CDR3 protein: CASSRDRGGSQYF

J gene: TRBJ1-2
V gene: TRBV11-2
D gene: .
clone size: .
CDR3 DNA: TGTGCCAGCAGCCTATTGGACAGTAACTATGGCTACACCTTC
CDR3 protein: CASSLLDSNYGYTF

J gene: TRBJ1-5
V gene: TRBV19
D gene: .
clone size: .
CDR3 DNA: TGTGCCAGTAGTACGGGGGGGGCCTTTTATAGCAATCAGCCCCAGCATTTT
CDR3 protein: CASSTGGAFYSNQPQHF

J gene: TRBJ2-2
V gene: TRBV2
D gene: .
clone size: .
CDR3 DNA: TGTGCCAGCAGTGAACTATTAAAGATAAACACCGGGGAGCTGTTTTTT
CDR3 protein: CASSELLKINTGELFF

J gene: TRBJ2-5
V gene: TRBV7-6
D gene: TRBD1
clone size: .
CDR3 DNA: TGTGCCAGCAACATTATCGCCTTCCGGGACAGGGGTCGAGAGACCCAGTACTTC
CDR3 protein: CASNIIAFRDRGRETQYF

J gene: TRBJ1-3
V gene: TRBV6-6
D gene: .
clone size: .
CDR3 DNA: TGTGCCAGCACCGAACAGTCTGGGGACTCTGGAAACACCATATATTTT
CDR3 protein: CASTEQSGDSGNTIYF

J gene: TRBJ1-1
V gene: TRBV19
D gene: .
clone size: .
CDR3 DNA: TGTGCCAGTAGTATCTTGGATACTGAAGCTTTCTTT
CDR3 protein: CASSILDTEAFF

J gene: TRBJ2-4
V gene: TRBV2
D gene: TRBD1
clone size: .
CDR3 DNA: TGTGCCAGCATCACAGGGGCGAATCTAGCCAAAAACATTCAGTACTTC
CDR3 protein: CASITGANLAKNIQYF

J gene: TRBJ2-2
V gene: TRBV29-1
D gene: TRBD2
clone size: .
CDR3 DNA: TGCAGCGCCCCATTGATAGCGGGGAACACCGGGGAGCTGTTTTTT
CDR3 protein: CSAPLIAGNTGELFF

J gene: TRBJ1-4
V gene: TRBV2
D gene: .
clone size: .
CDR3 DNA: TGTGCCAGCTCAAACAGACATCTACAAAGAGAAAAACTGTTTTTT
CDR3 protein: CASSNRHLQREKLFF

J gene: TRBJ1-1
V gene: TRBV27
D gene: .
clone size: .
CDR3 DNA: TGTGCCAGCAGTTTATCGCCAGGGGCGAACACTGAAGCTTTCTTT
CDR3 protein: CASSLSPGANTEAFF

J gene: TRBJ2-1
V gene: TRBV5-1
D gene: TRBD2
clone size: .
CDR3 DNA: TGCGCCAGCAGCTCACGGACTAGCGGGCCTAACAATGAGCAGTTCTTC
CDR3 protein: CASSSRTSGPNNEQFF

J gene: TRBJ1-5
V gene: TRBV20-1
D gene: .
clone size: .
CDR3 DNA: TGCAGTGCTAGTGGTTGGAGGGGGGCGAGTCAGCCCCAGCATTTT
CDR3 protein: CSASGWRGASQPQHF

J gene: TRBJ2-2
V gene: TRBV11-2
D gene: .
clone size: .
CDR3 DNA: TGTGCCACCAGGGGGGCGAACACCGGGGAGCTGTTTTTT
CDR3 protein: CATRGANTGELFF

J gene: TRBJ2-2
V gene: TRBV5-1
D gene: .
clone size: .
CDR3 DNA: TGCGCCAGCAGCCCCGGAAGGGAGCTGTTTTTT
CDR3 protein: CASSPGRELFF

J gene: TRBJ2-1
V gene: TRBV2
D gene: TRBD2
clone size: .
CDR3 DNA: TGTGCCAGCAGTGGAACTAGCGGGGGGGCCGGTGAGCAGTTCTTC
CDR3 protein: CASSGTSGGAGEQFF

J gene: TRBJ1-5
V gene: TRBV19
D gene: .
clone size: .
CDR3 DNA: TGTGCCAGTAAAGACTCCGCAGGGTCAGGGCAGCCCCAGCATTTT
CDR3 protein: CASKDSAGSGQPQHF

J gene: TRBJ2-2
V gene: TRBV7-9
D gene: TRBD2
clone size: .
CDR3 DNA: TGTGCCAGCAGCGACCTTATGTCTAGCGGGAACACCGGGGAGCTGTTTTTT
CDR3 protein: CASSDLMSSGNTGELFF

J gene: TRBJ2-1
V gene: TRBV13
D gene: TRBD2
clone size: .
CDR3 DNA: TGTGCCAGCATCATAGCGGGGTGGGACTACAATGAGCAGTTCTTC
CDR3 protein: CASIIAGWDYNEQFF

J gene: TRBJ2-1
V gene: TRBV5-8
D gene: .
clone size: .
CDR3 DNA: TGTGCCAGCTTCTCAAGGACCCTTTTTCCCTACAATGAGCAGTTCTTC
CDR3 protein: CASFSRTLFPYNEQFF

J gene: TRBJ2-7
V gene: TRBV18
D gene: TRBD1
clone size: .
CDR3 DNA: TGTGCCAGCTCACCGGGACAGGGAATAGGTCTTTTGGGGGAGCAGTACTTC
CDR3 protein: CASSPGQGIGLLGEQYF

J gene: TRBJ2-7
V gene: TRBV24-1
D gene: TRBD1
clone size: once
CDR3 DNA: TGTGCCACCAGTGAAGGTGACAGGGTCTACGAGCAGTACTTC
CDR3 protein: CATSEGDRVYEQYF

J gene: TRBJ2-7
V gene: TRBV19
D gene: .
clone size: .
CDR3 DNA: TGTGCCAGTAGCACACTCGGACAGATTGGGAACTACGAGCAGTACTTC
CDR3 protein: CASSTLGQIGNYEQYF

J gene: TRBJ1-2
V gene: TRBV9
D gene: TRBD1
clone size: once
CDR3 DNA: TGTGCCAGCAGCAGCGTTTTTACGGGACAGGGTAACTATGGCTACACCTTC
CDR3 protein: CASSSVFTGQGNYGYTF

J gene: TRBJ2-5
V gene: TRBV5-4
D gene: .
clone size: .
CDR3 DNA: TGTGCCAGCAGCCTGAGAGAGACCCAGTACTTC
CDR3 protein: CASSLRETQYF

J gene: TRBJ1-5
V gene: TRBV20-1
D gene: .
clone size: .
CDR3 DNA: TGCAGTGCCAGTTTTTTAGGGGCTAGCAATCAGCCCCAGCATTTT
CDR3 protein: CSASFLGASNQPQHF

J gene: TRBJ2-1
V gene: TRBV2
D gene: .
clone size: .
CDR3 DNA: TGTGCCAGCAGTGAAGTCGGGCAGGGTTGGGATGAGCAGTTCTTC
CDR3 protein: CASSEVGQGWDEQFF

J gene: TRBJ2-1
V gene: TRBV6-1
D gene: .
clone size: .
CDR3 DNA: TGTGCCAGCAGTGAAATGGACAATGAGCAGTTCTTC
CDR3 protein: CASSEMDNEQFF

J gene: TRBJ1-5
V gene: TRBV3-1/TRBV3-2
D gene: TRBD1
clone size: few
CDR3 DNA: TGTGCCAGCAGTCAGACAGGGAATCATCAGCCCCAGCATTTT
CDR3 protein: CASSQTGNHQPQHF

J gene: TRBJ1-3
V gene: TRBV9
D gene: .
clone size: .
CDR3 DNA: TGTGCCAGCAGCGTGACTGGGGGTCGGGACTCTGGAAACACCATATATTTT
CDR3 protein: CASSVTGGRDSGNTIYF

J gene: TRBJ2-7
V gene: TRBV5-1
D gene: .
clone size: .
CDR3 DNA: TGCGCCAGCAGCTTGACTAGCACCACCCACGAGCAGTACTTC
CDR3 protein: CASSLTSTTHEQYF

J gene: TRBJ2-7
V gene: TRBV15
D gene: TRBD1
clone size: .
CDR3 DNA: TGTGCCACCAGCAGTGCCCCGGGACAGGAATACGAGCAGTACTTC
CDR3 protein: CATSSAPGQEYEQYF

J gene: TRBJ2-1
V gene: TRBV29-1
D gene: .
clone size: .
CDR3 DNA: TGCAGCGTGTCTATAATCAATGAGCAGTTCTTC
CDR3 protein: CSVSIINEQFF

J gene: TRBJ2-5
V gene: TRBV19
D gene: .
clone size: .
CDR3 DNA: TGTGCCAGTAGTATGACGGACAGCGGAGAGACCCAGTACTTC
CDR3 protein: CASSMTDSGETQYF

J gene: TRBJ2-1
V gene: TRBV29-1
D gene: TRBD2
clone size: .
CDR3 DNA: TGCAGCGCACGGGGGCGGCGGGAGGAGCTACCCTACAATGAGCAGTTCTTC
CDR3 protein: CSARGRREELPYNEQFF

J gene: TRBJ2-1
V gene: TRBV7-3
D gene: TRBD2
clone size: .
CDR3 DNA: TGTGCCAGCAGCAAGGGGCTAGCGGGGGGCCAACATAGCTCCTACAATGAGCAGTTCTTC
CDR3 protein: CASSKGLAGGQHSSYNEQFF

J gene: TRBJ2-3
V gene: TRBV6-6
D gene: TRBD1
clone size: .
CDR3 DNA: TGTGCCAGCAGCGCCGGGACAGGGGAGAACACAGATACGCAGTATTTT
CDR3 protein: CASSAGTGENTDTQYF

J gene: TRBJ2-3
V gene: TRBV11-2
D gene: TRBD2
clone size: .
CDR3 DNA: TGTGCCGGCAGCTTAGTTCAGCTAGCGGGACCGCAGTATTTT
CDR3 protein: CAGSLVQLAGPQYF

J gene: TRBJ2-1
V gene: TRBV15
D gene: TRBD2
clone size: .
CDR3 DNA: TGTGCCACCAGCAGAGATTGGAGACTAGCGGGGAATGAGCAGTTCTTC
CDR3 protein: CATSRDWRLAGNEQFF

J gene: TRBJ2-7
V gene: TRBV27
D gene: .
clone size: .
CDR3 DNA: TGTGCCAGCAGTTTATCGTGGGCCCCAGCTTACGAGCAGTACTTC
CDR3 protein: CASSLSWAPAYEQYF

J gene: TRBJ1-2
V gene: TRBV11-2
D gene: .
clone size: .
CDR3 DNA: TGTGCCAGCAGCTTAATCCAGGGAGTAGACTATGGCTACACCTTC
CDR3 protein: CASSLIQGVDYGYTF

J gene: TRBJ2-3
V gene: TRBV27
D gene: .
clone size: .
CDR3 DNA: TGTGCCAGCAGTTTAACTATGGGCAGCCTTACAGATACGCAGTATTTT
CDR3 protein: CASSLTMGSLTDTQYF

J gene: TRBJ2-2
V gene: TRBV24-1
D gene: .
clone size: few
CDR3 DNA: TGTGCCACCAGTCTACAGGACACCGGGGAGCTGTTTTTT
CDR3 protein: CATSLQDTGELFF

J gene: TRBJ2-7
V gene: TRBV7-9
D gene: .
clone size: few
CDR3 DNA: TGTGCCAGCAGCTCGATATCTACGATAGGGCAGTACTTC
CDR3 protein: CASSSISTIGQYF

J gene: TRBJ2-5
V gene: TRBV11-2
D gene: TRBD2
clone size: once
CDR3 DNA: TGTGCCAGCAGCTTTATCAGTAGCGGGAGTGGGGAGACCCAGTACTTC
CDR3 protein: CASSFISSGSGETQYF

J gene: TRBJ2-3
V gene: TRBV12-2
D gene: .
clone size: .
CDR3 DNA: TGTGCAAGTCGCTCCCGTCGGCGGACAGATACGCAGTATTTT
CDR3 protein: CASRSRRRTDTQYF

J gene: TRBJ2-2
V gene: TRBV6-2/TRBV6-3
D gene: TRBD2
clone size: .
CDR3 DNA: TGTGCCAGCAGTTTCCGACTAGCGGGCATTGGCGGGGAGCTGTTTTTT
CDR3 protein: CASSFRLAGIGGELFF

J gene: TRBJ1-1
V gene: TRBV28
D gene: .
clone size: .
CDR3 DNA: TGTGCCAGCAGTTTGTTACAACACACTGAAGCTTTCTTT
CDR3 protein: CASSLLQHTEAFF

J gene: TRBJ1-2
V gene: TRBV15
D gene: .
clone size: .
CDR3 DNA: TGTGCCACCAGCAGAGATCCTAGTCCGGGGGTTAACTATGGCTACACCTTC
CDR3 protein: CATSRDPSPGVNYGYTF

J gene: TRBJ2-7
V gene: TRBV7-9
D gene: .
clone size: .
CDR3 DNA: TGTGCCAGCAGCTCGACCTACGAGCAGTACTTC
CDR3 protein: CASSSTYEQYF

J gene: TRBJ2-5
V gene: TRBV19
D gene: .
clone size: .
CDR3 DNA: TGTGCCAGTAGTGGGACTGTTTGGGAGGCCCAGTACTTC
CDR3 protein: CASSGTVWEAQYF

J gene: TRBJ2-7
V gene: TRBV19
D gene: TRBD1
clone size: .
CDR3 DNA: TGTGCCAGTAGTATAGGATACCGGGACAGGGAGTCCTACGAGCAGTACTTC
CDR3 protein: CASSIGYRDRESYEQYF